A selection of T cell receptor beta chains follows, all from one sample in a study of T-cell reconstitution after alpha-beta-depleted transplantation in children. TCRdb reprocessed the PCR reads via MiXCR and lists one record per CDR3 protein. The sample includes some 520,000 distinct CDR3 sequences, approximately 30% of them seen just once. The sequences come from PBMCs from the stem cell graft donor, collected from the stem cell graft. These receptors all stem from a human donor who donated a stem cell graft to a child with aplastic anemia. Each CDR3 is given with its conserved first and last residue. D genes are given only for firm matches. Not every row has a clone size; where given, it reads once, few, many or a size class.

d_call j_call clone_size cdr3_length v_call cdr3_nt cdr3_aa
. TRBJ1-2 few 14 TRBV4-1 TGCGCCAGCAGCCAAGATGGCCAGCTCGAGGGCTACACCTTC CASSQDGQLEGYTF
. TRBJ2-3 . 16 TRBV7-2 TGTGCCAGCAGCTTAAGGCCAGCTTCTAGCACAGATACGCAGTATTTT CASSLRPASSTDTQYF
. TRBJ2-2 . 14 TRBV19 TGTGCCAGTCGTAGTCGTCTCGGCACCGGGGAGCTGTTTTTT CASRSRLGTGELFF
. TRBJ2-1 few 12 TRBV6-2/TRBV6-3 TGTGCCAGCAGCCCTGCTAAGAATGAGCAGTTCTTC CASSPAKNEQFF
. TRBJ2-2 . 15 TRBV6-5 TGTGCCAGCAGTTACAACAGGGTCGACACCGGGGAGCTGTTTTTT CASSYNRVDTGELFF
TRBD2 TRBJ2-7 many 15 TRBV7-9 TGTGCCAGCAGCGACCGACTAGCGGGATCGGGAGAGCAGTACTTC CASSDRLAGSGEQYF
. TRBJ1-1 . 13 TRBV30 TGTGCCTGGAGTGTACACAGGAACACTGAAGCTTTCTTT CAWSVHRNTEAFF
. TRBJ2-7 . 15 TRBV7-2 TGTGCCAGCAGCTTAAGTCAGGGTACTTTAAACGAGCAGTACTTC CASSLSQGTLNEQYF
. TRBJ2-2 . 15 TRBV11-2 TGTGCCAGCAGCTTAGATATCAGGGGCACCGGGGAGCTGTTTTTT CASSLDIRGTGELFF
. TRBJ2-5 once 14 TRBV3-1 TGTGCCAGCAGCCAAGATTTGGTTTCGGAGACCCAGTACTTC CASSQDLVSETQYF
. TRBJ1-2 . 16 TRBV5-1 TGCGCCAGCAGCTTCACTCCGGGTCCAGATCCCTATGGCTACACCTTC CASSFTPGPDPYGYTF